This T cell receptor beta chain stems from a study of beta chain features in type 1 diabetes. The investigators reverse transcribed all of the isolated RNA, so they sequenced expressed TCRB transcripts. Produced via immunoSEQ multiplex PCR; TCRdb's table is partial and in-frame only. Here the sample spans some 150,000 clones, 9.5% to 10% being singletons. Only a few counts were recorded for this clone. Its cognate antigen is unknown. Trimming took 6 bases from V and 6 from J; bases not matched to a gene: 10. Germline CDR1 is KGHSH and CDR2 is LQKENI. The CDR3 consists of 14 residues. Notes on the study in general: PCR might pick shorter templates more often, in the same way for patients and controls.

Sequenced: central memory CD4+ T cells from blood. The chain uses TRBV18 and TRBJ2-7; 8 bases match TRBD2. This sequence was found in a woman in her thirties or forties in good health. CDR3 region: CASSTSVATFEQYF. DNA of the CDR3: TGTGCCAGCTCGACTAGCGTGGCGACCTTCGAGCAGTACTTC.